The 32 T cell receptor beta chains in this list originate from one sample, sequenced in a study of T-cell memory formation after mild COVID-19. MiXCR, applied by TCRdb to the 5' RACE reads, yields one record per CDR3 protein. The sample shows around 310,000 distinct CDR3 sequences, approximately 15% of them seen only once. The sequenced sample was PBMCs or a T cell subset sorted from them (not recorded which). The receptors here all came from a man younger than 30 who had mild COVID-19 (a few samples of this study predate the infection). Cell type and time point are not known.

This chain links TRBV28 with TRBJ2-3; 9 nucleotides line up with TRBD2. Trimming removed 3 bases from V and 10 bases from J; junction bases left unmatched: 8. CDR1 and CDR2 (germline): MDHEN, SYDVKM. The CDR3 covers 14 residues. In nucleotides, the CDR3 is TGTGCCAGCAGTTTGAGTTCTAGCGGGGATCCGCAGTATTTT. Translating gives CASSLSSSGDPQYF.

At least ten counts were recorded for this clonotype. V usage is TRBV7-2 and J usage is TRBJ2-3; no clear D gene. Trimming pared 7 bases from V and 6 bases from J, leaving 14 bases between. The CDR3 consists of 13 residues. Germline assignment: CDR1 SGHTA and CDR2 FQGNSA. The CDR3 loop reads CASIAPSSDTQYF. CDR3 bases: TGTGCCAGCATCGCGCCGAGTTCCGATACGCAGTATTTT.

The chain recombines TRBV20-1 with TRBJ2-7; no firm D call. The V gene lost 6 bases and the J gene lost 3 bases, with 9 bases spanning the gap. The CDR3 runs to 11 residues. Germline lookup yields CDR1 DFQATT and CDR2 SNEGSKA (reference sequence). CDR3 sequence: CSAVEVYEQYF. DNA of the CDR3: TGCAGTGCGGTTGAGGTCTACGAGCAGTACTTC.

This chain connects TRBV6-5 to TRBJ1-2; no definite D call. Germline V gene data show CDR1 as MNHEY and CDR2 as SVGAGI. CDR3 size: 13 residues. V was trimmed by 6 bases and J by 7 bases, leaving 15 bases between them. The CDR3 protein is CASRQIVEGGYTF. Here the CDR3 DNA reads TGTGCCAGCAGGCAGATCGTAGAGGGTGGCTACACCTTC.

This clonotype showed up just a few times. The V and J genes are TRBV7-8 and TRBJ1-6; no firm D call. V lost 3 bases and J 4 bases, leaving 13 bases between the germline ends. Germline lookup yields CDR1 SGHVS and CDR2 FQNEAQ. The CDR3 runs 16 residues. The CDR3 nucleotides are TGTGCCAGCAGCTTCCCGCGGGGAAAGTATAATTCACCCCTCCACTTT. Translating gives CASSFPRGKYNSPLHF.

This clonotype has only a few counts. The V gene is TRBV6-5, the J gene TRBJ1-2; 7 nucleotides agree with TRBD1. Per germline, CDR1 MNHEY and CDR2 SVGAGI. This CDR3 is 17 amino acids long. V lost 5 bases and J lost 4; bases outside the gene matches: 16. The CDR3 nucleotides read TGTGCCAGCAGTCTCCAGGGGGATCGGGTATGGGCCTATGGCTACACCTTC. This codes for CASSLQGDRVWAYGYTF.

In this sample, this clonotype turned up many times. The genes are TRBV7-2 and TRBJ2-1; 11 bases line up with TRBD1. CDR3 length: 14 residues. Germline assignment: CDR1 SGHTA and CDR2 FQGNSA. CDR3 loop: CATRGQGGNNEQFF. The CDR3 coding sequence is TGTGCGACAAGGGGACAGGGGGGAAACAATGAGCAGTTCTTC.

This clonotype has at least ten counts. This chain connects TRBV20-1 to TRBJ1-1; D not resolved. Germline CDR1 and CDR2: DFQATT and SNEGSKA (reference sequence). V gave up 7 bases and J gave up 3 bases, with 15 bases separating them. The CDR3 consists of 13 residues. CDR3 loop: CSVQEGRDTEAFF. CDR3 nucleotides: TGCAGTGTTCAAGAGGGCCGGGACACTGAAGCTTTCTTT.

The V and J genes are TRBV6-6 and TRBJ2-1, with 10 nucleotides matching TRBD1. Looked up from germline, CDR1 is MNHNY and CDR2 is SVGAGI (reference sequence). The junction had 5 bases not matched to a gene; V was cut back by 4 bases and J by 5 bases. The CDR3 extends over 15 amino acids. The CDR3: CASSSGTGVNNEQFF. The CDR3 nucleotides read TGTGCCAGCAGTTCCGGGACAGGGGTAAACAATGAGCAGTTCTTC.

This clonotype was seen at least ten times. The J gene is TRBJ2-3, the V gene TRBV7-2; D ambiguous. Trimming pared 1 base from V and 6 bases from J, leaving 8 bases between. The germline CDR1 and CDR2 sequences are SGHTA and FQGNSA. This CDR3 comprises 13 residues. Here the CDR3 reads CASSLVAWDTQYF. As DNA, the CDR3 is TGTGCCAGCAGCTTAGTAGCTTGGGATACGCAGTATTTT.

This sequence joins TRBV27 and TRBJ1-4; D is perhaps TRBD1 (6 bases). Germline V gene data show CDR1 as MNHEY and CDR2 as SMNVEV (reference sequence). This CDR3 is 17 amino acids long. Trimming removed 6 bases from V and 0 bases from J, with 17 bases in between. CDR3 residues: CASSRDTAFATNEKLFF. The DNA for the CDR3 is TGTGCCAGCAGCCGGGACACTGCTTTTGCAACTAATGAAAAACTGTTTTTT.

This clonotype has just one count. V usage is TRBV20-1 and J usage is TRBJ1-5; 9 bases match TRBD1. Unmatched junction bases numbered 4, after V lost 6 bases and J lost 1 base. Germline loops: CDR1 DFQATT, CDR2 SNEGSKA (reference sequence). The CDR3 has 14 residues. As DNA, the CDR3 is TGCAGTGCGTTCGGGACAGGGAGCAATCAGCCCCAGCATTTT. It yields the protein CSAFGTGSNQPQHF.

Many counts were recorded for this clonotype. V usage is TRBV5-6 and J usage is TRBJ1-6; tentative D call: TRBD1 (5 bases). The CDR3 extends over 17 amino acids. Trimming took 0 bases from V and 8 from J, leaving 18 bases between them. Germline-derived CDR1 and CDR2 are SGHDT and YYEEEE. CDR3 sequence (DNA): TGTGCCAGCAGCTTGGGGCCCGGACATCCTGCGTATTCACCCCTCCACTTT. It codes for CASSLGPGHPAYSPLHF. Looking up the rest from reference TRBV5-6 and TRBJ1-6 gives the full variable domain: DAGVTQSPTHLIKTRGQQVTLRCSPKSGHDTVSWYQQALGQGPQFIFQYYEEEERQRGNFPDRFSGHQFPNYSSELNVNALLLGDSALYLCASSLGPGHPAYSPLHFGNGTRLTVT.

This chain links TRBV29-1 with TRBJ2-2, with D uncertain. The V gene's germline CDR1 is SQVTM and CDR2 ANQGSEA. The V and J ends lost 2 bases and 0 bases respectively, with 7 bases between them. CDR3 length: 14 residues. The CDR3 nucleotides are TGCAGCGTTGAAACGAACGCGAACACCGGGGAGCTGTTTTTT. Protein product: CSVETNANTGELFF.

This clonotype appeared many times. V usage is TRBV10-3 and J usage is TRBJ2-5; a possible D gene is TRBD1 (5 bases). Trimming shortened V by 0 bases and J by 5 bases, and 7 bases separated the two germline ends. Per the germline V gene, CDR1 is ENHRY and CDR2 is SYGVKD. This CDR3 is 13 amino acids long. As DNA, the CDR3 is TGTGCCATCAGTGAGTCAGGGGTTGAGACCCAGTACTTC. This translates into CAISESGVETQYF.

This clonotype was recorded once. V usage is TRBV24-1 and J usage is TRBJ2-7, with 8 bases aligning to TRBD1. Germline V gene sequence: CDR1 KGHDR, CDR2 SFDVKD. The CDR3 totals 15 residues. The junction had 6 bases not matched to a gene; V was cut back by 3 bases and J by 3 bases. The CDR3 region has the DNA TGTGCCACCAGTGATCAAAGACAGGGGTACTACGAGCAGTACTTC. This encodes CATSDQRQGYYEQYF.

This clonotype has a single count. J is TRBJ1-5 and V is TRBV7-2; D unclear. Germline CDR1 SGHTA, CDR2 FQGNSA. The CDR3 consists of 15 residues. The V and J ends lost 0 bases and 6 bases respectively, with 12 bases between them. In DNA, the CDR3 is TGTGCCAGCAGCTTAGCTGGGGTGGAAGGTCAGCCCCAGCATTTT. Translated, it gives CASSLAGVEGQPQHF.

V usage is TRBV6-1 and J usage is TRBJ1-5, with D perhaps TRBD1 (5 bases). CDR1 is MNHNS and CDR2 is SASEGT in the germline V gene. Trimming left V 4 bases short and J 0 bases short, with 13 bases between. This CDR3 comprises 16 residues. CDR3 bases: TGTGCCAGCAGTGTGGGGCTCGGTTTTAGCAATCAGCCCCAGCATTTT. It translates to CASSVGLGFSNQPQHF.

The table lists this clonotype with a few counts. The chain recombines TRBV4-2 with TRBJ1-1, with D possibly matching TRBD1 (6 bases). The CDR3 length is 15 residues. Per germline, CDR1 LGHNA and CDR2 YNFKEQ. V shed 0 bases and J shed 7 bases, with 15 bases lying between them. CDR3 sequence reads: CASSQDFGRGFEAFF. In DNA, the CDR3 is TGTGCCAGCAGCCAAGATTTCGGCAGGGGCTTTGAAGCTTTCTTT.

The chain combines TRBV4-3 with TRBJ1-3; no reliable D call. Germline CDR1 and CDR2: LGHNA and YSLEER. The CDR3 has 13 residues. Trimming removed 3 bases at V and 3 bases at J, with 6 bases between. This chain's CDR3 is CASSHPNGNTIYF. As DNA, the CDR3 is TGCGCCAGCAGCCACCCAAATGGAAACACCATATATTTT.

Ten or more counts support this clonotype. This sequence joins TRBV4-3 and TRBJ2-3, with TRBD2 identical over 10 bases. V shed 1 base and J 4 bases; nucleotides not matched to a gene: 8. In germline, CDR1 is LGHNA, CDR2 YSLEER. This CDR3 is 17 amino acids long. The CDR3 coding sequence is TGCGCCAGCAGCCAAGGGCCTAGCGGGGGCTATGCAGATACGCAGTATTTT. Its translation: CASSQGPSGGYADTQYF.

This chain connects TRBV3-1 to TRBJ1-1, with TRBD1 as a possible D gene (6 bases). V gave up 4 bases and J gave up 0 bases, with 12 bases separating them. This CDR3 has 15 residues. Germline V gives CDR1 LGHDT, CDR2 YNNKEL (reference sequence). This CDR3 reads CASSPRGGLNTEAFF. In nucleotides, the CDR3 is TGTGCCAGCAGCCCAAGGGGGGGGTTGAACACTGAAGCTTTCTTT.

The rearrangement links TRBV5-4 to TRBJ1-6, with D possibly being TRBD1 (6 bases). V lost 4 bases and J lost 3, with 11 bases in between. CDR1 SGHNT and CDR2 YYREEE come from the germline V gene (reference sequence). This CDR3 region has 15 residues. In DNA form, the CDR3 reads TGTGCCAGCAGCCCAACAGGGAACTATAATTCACCCCTCCACTTT. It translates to CASSPTGNYNSPLHF. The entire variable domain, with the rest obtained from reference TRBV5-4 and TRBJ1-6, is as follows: ETGVTQSPTHLIKTRGQQVTLRCSSQSGHNTVSWYQQALGQGPQFIFQYYREEENGRGNFPPRFSGLQFPNYSSELNVNALELDDSALYLCASSPTGNYNSPLHFGNGTRLTVT.

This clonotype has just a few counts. CDR3 sequence: CASSPREGGSPLHF. Written as DNA, the CDR3 is TGTGCCAGCAGCCCGCGAGAAGGAGGTTCACCCCTCCACTTT. The gene calls are TRBV9 and TRBJ1-6, with no clear D. Germline lookup yields CDR1 SGDLS and CDR2 YYNGEE. CDR3 length: 14 residues. V was cut by 4 bases and J by 9 bases, with 14 bases left in between.

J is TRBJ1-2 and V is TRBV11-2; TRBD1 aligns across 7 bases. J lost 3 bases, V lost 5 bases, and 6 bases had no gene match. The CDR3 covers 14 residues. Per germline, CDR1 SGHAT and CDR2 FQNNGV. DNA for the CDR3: TGTGCCAGCAGCGAGGCCGGGACAGACTATGGCTACACCTTC. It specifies CASSEAGTDYGYTF.

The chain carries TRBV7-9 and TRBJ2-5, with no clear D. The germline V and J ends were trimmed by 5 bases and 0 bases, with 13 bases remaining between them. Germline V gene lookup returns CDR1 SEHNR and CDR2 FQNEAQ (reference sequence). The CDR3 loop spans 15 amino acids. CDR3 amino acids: CASSVLMGNQETQYF. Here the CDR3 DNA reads TGTGCCAGCAGCGTTCTCATGGGGAACCAAGAGACCCAGTACTTC.

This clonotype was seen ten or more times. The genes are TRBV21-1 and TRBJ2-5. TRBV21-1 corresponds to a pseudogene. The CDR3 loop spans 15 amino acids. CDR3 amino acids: CASSKFHCLQETQYF. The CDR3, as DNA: TGTGCCAGCAGCAAATTTCACTGCCTCCAAGAGACCCAGTACTTC.

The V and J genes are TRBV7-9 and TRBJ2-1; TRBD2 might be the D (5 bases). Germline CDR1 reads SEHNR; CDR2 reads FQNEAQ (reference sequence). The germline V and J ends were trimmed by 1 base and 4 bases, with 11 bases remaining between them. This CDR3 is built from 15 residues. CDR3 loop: CASSLVRLAYNEQFF. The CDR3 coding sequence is TGTGCCAGCAGCTTAGTGCGGCTAGCTTACAATGAGCAGTTCTTC.

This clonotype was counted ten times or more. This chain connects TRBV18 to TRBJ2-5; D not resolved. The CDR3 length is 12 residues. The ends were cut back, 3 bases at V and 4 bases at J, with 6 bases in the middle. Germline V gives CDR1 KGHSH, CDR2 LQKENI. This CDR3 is CASSPVLETQYF. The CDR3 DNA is TGTGCCAGCTCACCTGTACTAGAGACCCAGTACTTC. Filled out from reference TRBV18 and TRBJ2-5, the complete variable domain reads NAGVMQNPRHLVRRRGQEARLRCSPMKGHSHVYWYRQLPEEGLKFMVYLQKENIIDESGMPKERFSAEFPKEGPSILRIQQVVRGDSAAYFCASSPVLETQYFGPGTRLLVL.

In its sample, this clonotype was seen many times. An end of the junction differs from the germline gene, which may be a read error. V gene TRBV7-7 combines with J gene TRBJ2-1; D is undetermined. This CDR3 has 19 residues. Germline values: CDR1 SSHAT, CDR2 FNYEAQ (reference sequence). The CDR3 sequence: CASSPGSGPYSSSYNEQFF. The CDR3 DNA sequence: TGTGCTAGCAGCCCCGGCTCCGGGCCGTACTCGAGCTCCTACAATGAGCAGTTCTTC.

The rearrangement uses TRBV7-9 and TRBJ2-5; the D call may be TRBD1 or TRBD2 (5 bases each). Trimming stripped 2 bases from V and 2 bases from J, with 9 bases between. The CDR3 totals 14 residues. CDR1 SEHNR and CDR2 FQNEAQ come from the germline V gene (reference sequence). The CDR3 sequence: CASSLPREQETQYF. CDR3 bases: TGTGCCAGCAGCTTACCCAGGGAGCAAGAGACCCAGTACTTC.

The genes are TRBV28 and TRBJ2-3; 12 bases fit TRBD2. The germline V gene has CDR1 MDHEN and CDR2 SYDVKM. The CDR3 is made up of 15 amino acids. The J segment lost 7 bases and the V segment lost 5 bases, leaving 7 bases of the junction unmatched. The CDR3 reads CASSTPTSGGYTQYF. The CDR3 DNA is TGTGCCAGCAGTACTCCGACTAGCGGGGGATATACGCAGTATTTT.